The 28 T cell receptor beta chains listed next were all sequenced from one sample in a study of monozygotic twins with cystic fibrosis. Here immunoSEQ multiplex PCR was the method, and the copy in TCRdb shows in-frame clones only, minus some. This table holds about 30,000 clones, over 75% found once. Sequenced input: blood. These TCRs come from a girl aged 2 to 10 with cystic fibrosis.

This CDR3 reads CASSPPGYQPQHF. CDR3 sequence (DNA): TGTGCCAGCTCACCACCGGGGTATCAGCCCCAGCATTTT. The chain links TRBV18 to TRBJ1-5; no clear D gene. Trimming shortened V by 0 bases and J by 5 bases, and 5 bases separated the two germline ends. This CDR3 has 13 residues. Germline V gives CDR1 KGHSH, CDR2 LQKENI. Supplemented by reference TRBV18 and TRBJ1-5, the full variable domain reads NAGVMQNPRHLVRRRGQEARLRCSPMKGHSHVYWYRQLPEEGLKFMVYLQKENIIDESGMPKERFSAEFPKEGPSILRIQQVVRGDSAAYFCASSPPGYQPQHFGDGTRLSIL.

J is TRBJ1-1 and V is TRBV5-1; D uncertain. The germline V gene encodes CDR1 SGHRS and CDR2 YFSETQ. The V end lost 2 bases, the J end lost 3 bases, and 11 bases lay between the germline ends. This CDR3 has 14 amino acids. The CDR3 nucleotides are TGCGCCAGCAGCTTTTGGGTTCAGGACACTGAAGCTTTCTTT. This sequence encodes CASSFWVQDTEAFF. Based on the CDR3 plus reference TRBV5-1 and TRBJ1-1, the full variable domain is KAGVTQTPRYLIKTRGQQVTLSCSPISGHRSVSWYQQTPGQGLQFLFEYFSETQRNKGNFPGRFSGRQFSNSRSEMNVSTLELGDSALYLCASSFWVQDTEAFFGQGTRLTVV.

This chain connects TRBV5-1 to TRBJ2-1; no definite D call. V was clipped by 4 bases and J by 0 bases, with 14 bases between them. CDR1 SGHRS and CDR2 YFSETQ come from the germline V gene. This CDR3 contains 16 residues. The CDR3 spells CASSPTTRLSYNEQFF. CDR3 nucleotide sequence: TGCGCCAGCAGCCCCACAACGCGCCTCTCCTACAATGAGCAGTTCTTC.

The chain combines TRBV11-2 with TRBJ2-6; D is perhaps TRBD1 (5 bases). In germline, CDR1 is SGHAT, CDR2 FQNNGV. The CDR3 has 17 residues. V was trimmed by 1 base and J by 2 bases, leaving 12 bases between them. DNA of the CDR3: TGTGCCAGCAGCTTAGCCTCCAGGGTAACTGGGGCCAACGTCCTGACTTTC. Protein: CASSLASRVTGANVLTF.

This chain uses TRBV7-2 with TRBJ2-7, with D possibly TRBD1 on 6 matching bases. This CDR3 has 13 residues. The V gene lost 0 bases and the J gene lost 3 bases, with 6 bases spanning the gap. The germline CDR1 and CDR2 sequences are SGHTA and FQGNSA. This CDR3 is CASSLARGYEQYF. In nucleotides, the CDR3 is TGTGCCAGCAGCTTAGCCAGGGGCTACGAGCAGTACTTC.

This clone has just one count. This rearrangement joins TRBV7-9 to TRBJ1-1; D gene ambiguous. The CDR3 is 13 amino acids. The germline CDR1 and CDR2 sequences are SEHNR and FQNEAQ (reference sequence). The V end lost 7 bases, the J end lost 3 bases, and 12 bases lay between the germline ends. This CDR3 reads CASNIQTDTEAFF. The CDR3 DNA reads as TGTGCCAGCAATATCCAAACAGACACTGAAGCTTTCTTT.

The chain links TRBV27 to TRBJ2-7, with TRBD2 as a possible D gene (5 bases). The CDR3 runs to 13 residues. Germline CDR1 MNHEY, CDR2 SMNVEV (reference sequence). Trimming pared 8 bases from V and 2 bases from J, leaving 13 bases between. This CDR3 reads CASGRGLTYEQYF. CDR3 sequence (DNA): TGTGCCAGCGGTCGCGGGCTTACCTACGAGCAGTACTTC.

The chain combines TRBV19 with TRBJ2-7; 9 bases match TRBD1. Germline assignment: CDR1 LNHDA and CDR2 SQIVND (reference sequence). J was trimmed by 4 bases and V by 3 bases; bases with no gene match: 4. The CDR3 sequence is 14 residues long. The CDR3 sequence is CASSMTDRGYEQYF. The CDR3 nucleotides read TGTGCCAGTAGTATGACGGACAGGGGTTACGAGCAGTACTTC.

To note about this clone: At one boundary the junction diverges from the germline segment, which might be a read error. The chain has TRBV5-6 and TRBJ1-1; D is ambiguous. Germline V gives CDR1 SGHDT, CDR2 YYEEEE. The length of the CDR3 is 15 residues. The CDR3, as DNA: TGTGCCAGCAGCCTAGTGAACCTCATGAATACTGAAGCTTTCTTT. Protein sequence: CASSLVNLMNTEAFF.

This chain's CDR3 is CASSPPGGALTYEQYF. The CDR3 DNA reads as TGTGCCAGCTCACCACCGGGAGGGGCCCTCACCTACGAGCAGTACTTC. The gene calls are TRBV18 and TRBJ2-7; TRBD2 matches at 7 bases. Unmatched junction bases numbered 7, after V lost 0 bases and J lost 2 bases. In germline, CDR1 is KGHSH, CDR2 LQKENI. This CDR3 has 16 amino acids.

The chain carries TRBV5-4 and TRBJ2-5; perhaps TRBD2 as D (5 bases). CDR1 and CDR2 from the germline V gene are SGHNT and YYREEE (reference sequence). Trimming removed 1 base from V and 4 bases from J, with 5 bases in between. This CDR3 region has 12 residues. The DNA for the CDR3 is TGTGCCAGCAGCTTGCGGGGAGAGACCCAGTACTTC. Amino acid sequence: CASSLRGETQYF.

The V gene is TRBV19, the J gene TRBJ1-5, with D uncertain. This CDR3 region has 12 residues. Trimming stripped 6 bases from V and 9 bases from J, with 12 bases between. CDR1 is LNHDA, CDR2 SQIVND, per germline (reference sequence). Here the CDR3 reads CASSPTAGPQHF. The CDR3 DNA sequence: TGTGCCAGTAGCCCAACAGCGGGGCCCCAGCATTTT.

This chain uses TRBV27 with TRBJ1-6, with TRBD1 matching 8 bases. This CDR3 spans 16 amino acids. The V gene end was trimmed by 5 bases and the J gene end by 1 base; junction bases not matched to a gene: 4. Looked up from germline, CDR1 is MNHEY and CDR2 is SMNVEV (reference sequence). CDR3 loop: CASSENRGSYNSPLHF. The CDR3 region has the DNA TGTGCCAGCAGTGAAAACAGGGGGTCCTATAATTCACCCCTCCACTTT.

V is TRBV5-5 and J is TRBJ1-2, with D unresolved. Trimming shortened V by 0 bases and J by 4 bases, and 4 bases separated the two germline ends. The CDR3 contains 12 residues. Germline-derived CDR1 and CDR2 are SGHKS and YYEKEE (reference sequence). The CDR3 loop reads CASSLAVYGYTF. The DNA for the CDR3 is TGTGCCAGCAGCTTGGCCGTCTATGGCTACACCTTC.

This sequence joins TRBV19 and TRBJ2-3; TRBD2 matches at 10 bases. The V gene end was trimmed by 6 bases and the J gene end by 1 base; junction bases not matched to a gene: 7. The CDR3 has 16 residues. CDR1 and CDR2 from the germline V gene are LNHDA and SQIVND (reference sequence). DNA of the CDR3: TGTGCCAGTAGCCGGTCCCTAGCGGGGGGCACAGATACGCAGTATTTT. Translation: CASSRSLAGGTDTQYF.

The chain joins TRBV7-2 to TRBJ1-1, with D uncertain. The CDR3 consists of 16 residues. The ends were cut back, 2 bases at V and 5 bases at J, with 18 bases in the middle. Germline V CDR1 and CDR2: SGHTA, FQGNSA. The CDR3 DNA reads TGTGCCAGCAGCTTAAAGGACCCAATCTCGGGGACTGAAGCTTTCTTT. Its protein is CASSLKDPISGTEAFF. The variable domain in full, completed from reference TRBV7-2 and TRBJ1-1, reads GAGVSQSPSNKVTEKGKDVELRCDPISGHTALYWYRQSLGQGLEFLIYFQGNSAPDKSGLPSDRFSAERTGGSVSTLTIQRTQQEDSAVYLCASSLKDPISGTEAFFGQGTRLTVV.

V and J are TRBV21-1 and TRBJ2-7. TRBV21-1 is annotated as a pseudogene. The CDR3 spans 16 residues. CDR3 sequence (DNA): TGTGCCAGCAGCAAAAGCGCCGGCAGGGGGGGATACGAGCAGTACTTC. It encodes CASSKSAGRGGYEQYF.

This chain connects TRBV5-1 to TRBJ2-1, with 9 bases fitting TRBD1. The CDR3 totals 14 residues. The germline V gene encodes CDR1 SGHRS and CDR2 YFSETQ. V was clipped by 4 bases and J by 6 bases; unmatched bases: 5. CDR3 residues: CASSRDRVLNEQFF. As DNA, the CDR3 is TGCGCCAGCAGCCGGGACAGGGTCCTCAATGAGCAGTTCTTC.

This chain uses TRBV7-2 with TRBJ2-7; TRBD1 might be the D (5 bases). This CDR3 is 13 amino acids long. CDR1 and CDR2 from the germline V gene are SGHTA and FQGNSA. V was shortened by 3 bases and J by 0 bases, with 6 bases between the two germline ends. The CDR3: CASSFDSSYEQYF. In DNA form, the CDR3 reads TGTGCCAGCAGCTTTGACAGCTCCTACGAGCAGTACTTC.

In DNA form, the CDR3 reads TGTGCCAGCAAGGGGACAGGTCAAGAGACCCAGTACTTC. Its translation is CASKGTGQETQYF. The chain employs TRBV2 and TRBJ2-5, with TRBD1 matching 8 bases. Per the germline V gene, CDR1 is SNHLY and CDR2 is FYNNEI. V was clipped by 7 bases and J by 2 bases; unmatched bases: 3. The CDR3 consists of 13 residues.

The chain joins TRBV18 to TRBJ1-2, with 9 bases aligning to TRBD1. CDR1 is KGHSH and CDR2 is LQKENI in the germline V gene. The CDR3 is 14 amino acids. V gave up 7 bases and J gave up 5 bases; unmatched junction bases: 8. CDR3 residues: CASLPGTGRYGYTF. CDR3 nucleotides: TGTGCCAGCTTACCCGGGACAGGGAGGTATGGCTACACCTTC.

The genes are TRBV6-1 and TRBJ2-3, with D perhaps TRBD1 (5 bases). The germline V gene has CDR1 MNHNS and CDR2 SASEGT. CDR3 length equals 15 residues. Trimming stripped 3 bases from V and 2 bases from J, with 12 bases between. CDR3 DNA sequence: TGTGCCAGCAGTGACAGGGCCAGATCCACAGATACGCAGTATTTT. Protein: CASSDRARSTDTQYF.

J is TRBJ2-7 and V is TRBV27, with a weak D call TRBD1 (6 bases). CDR1 and CDR2 (germline): MNHEY, SMNVEV (reference sequence). The V end was cut by 2 bases, the J end by 4 bases, with 12 bases between. This CDR3 is built from 14 residues. CDR3 protein: CASSLGWGQYEQYF. The CDR3 nucleotides read TGTGCCAGCAGTTTAGGGTGGGGGCAATACGAGCAGTACTTC.

The chain has TRBV18 and TRBJ2-1, with 10 bases fitting TRBD2. Germline CDR1 and CDR2: KGHSH and LQKENI. The CDR3 sequence is 14 residues long. V was pared by 6 bases and J by 10 bases, with 9 bases of the junction left unmatched. DNA for the CDR3: TGTGCCAGCTCGCGTGAGACTAGCGGGTGGGAGCAGTTCTTC. This gives the protein CASSRETSGWEQFF.

The chain joins TRBV2 to TRBJ1-6; tentative D call: TRBD1 (6 bases). The V end was cut by 4 bases, the J end by 6 bases, with 7 bases between. Germline CDR1 reads SNHLY; CDR2 reads FYNNEI. The CDR3 is made up of 13 amino acids. The CDR3 DNA reads TGTGCCAGCAGTGTAGGGGGTAATTCACCCCTCCACTTT. Amino acid sequence: CASSVGGNSPLHF.

V and J are TRBV19 and TRBJ2-7; D is perhaps TRBD2 (6 bases). The germline V gene has CDR1 LNHDA and CDR2 SQIVND (reference sequence). The CDR3 is made up of 14 amino acids. Trimming left V 3 bases short and J 2 bases short, with 11 bases between. The CDR3 loop reads CASSIDIAAYEQYF. The CDR3 bases are TGTGCCAGTAGTATTGACATAGCGGCCTACGAGCAGTACTTC. Filled out from reference TRBV19 and TRBJ2-7, the complete variable domain reads DGGITQSPKYLFRKEGQNVTLSCEQNLNHDAMYWYRQDPGQGLRLIYYSQIVNDFQKGDIAEGYSVSREKKESFPLTVTSAQKNPTAFYLCASSIDIAAYEQYFGPGTRLTVT.

This rearrangement joins TRBV19 to TRBJ1-2; D ambiguous. This CDR3 region has 15 residues. V was pared by 2 bases and J by 2 bases, with 12 bases between. The germline V gene encodes CDR1 LNHDA and CDR2 SQIVND (reference sequence). This chain's CDR3 is CASSISLSRNYGYTF. CDR3 sequence (DNA): TGTGCCAGTAGTATATCGCTGTCCAGGAACTATGGCTACACCTTC. Combining the CDR3 with reference TRBV19 and TRBJ1-2 gives the whole variable domain DGGITQSPKYLFRKEGQNVTLSCEQNLNHDAMYWYRQDPGQGLRLIYYSQIVNDFQKGDIAEGYSVSREKKESFPLTVTSAQKNPTAFYLCASSISLSRNYGYTFGSGTRLTVV.

The chain links TRBV10-3 to TRBJ1-6; 11 bases are shared with TRBD1. V trimming: 4 bases; J trimming: 5 bases; junction bases outside the gene matches: 4. From germline, CDR1 is ENHRY and CDR2 SYGVKD. The CDR3 is 16 residues long. The CDR3 here is CAISAGTGGNNSPLHF. The CDR3 bases are TGTGCCATCAGTGCCGGGACAGGGGGAAATAATTCACCCCTCCACTTT.